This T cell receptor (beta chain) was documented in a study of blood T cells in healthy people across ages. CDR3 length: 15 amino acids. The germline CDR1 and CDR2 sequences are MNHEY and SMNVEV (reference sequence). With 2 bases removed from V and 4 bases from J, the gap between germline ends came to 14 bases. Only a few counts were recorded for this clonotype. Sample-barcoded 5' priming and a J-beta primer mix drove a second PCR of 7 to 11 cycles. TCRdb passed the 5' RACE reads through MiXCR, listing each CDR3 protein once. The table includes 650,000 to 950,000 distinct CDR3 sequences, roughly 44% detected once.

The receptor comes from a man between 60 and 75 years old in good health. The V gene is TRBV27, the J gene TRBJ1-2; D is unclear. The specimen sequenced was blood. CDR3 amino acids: CASSLATGNFYGYTF. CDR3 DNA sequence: TGTGCCAGCAGTTTAGCGACGGGGAATTTCTATGGCTACACCTTC.